The clone carrying this T cell receptor beta chain was detected only once. This specimen belongs to a study of T cell changes during pregnancy in multiple sclerosis. The CDR3 length is 14 residues. Deletions cut 1 base from V and 1 base from J, with 8 bases between. Germline V gives CDR1 SGHNT, CDR2 YYREEE (reference sequence). Generated by immunoSEQ multiplex PCR, the TCRdb table keeps only in-frame clones and is missing some. The table lists around 100,000 clones, 80% to 95% of them singletons. The source is a female donor with multiple sclerosis, enrolled in a pregnancy study. The sequenced sample was peripheral blood, obtained after pregnancy. The J gene is TRBJ1-1, the V gene TRBV5-4, with D perhaps matching TRBD1 (6 bases). The CDR3 protein is CASSLPGQNTEAFF. CDR3 nucleotide sequence: TGTGCCAGCAGCTTGCCGGGACAGAACACTGAAGCTTTCTTT.